The present T cell receptor beta chain was sequenced within a study of molecular identifiers for immune sequencing clone quantification. TCRdb reprocessed the PCR reads with MiXCR, giving one entry per CDR3 protein. This table has around 480,000 distinct CDR3 sequences, roughly 24% appearing once. The table lists this clonotype with a few counts. The CDR3 consists of 16 residues. Germline CDR1 is SQVTM and CDR2 is ANQGSEA. After removal of 0 bases from V and 3 bases from J, the junction contained 4 bases not matched to a gene. This clonotype originated in a human donor in good health. Some libraries in this study had Jurkat cell RNA spiked in. This sequence joins TRBV29-1 and TRBJ2-7; TRBD2 matches at 14 bases. The sequenced sample consisted of naive CD8+ T cells from blood, with Jurkat cell RNA spiked in. Sample subset: FACS-sorted CD8+CD4-CCR7+CD45RA+ naive T cells. This chain's CDR3 is CSVEDYGTSGSYEQYF. Here the CDR3 DNA reads TGCAGCGTTGAAGATTACGGGACTAGCGGGAGCTACGAGCAGTACTTC.